This T cell receptor beta chain was observed in a study of T cell responses to AZD1222 COVID-19 vaccine. Points from the study as a whole: Spike regions recognized by vaccine-associated CD4 TCRs spanned the protein, led by 160-218 and 743-854. Seropositivity was recorded at baseline in only 6 or 7 AZD1222 recipients. Most donors were white British, females outnumbered males, and clonal diversity was possibly underestimated.

The method was immunoSEQ multiplex PCR; TCRdb's version includes in-frame clones alone and lacks a portion of them. The table shows about 130,000 clones, with around 92% occurring only once. In this sample, this clone turned up once. Its specificity is unknown. CDR1 and CDR2 from the germline V gene are LNHNV and YYDKDF (reference sequence). The V end was cut by 1 base, the J end by 7 bases, with 10 bases between. The CDR3 runs 13 residues. The sample here was peripheral blood, taken on day 0 of AZD1222 vaccination. This TCR came from an adult in good health. The chain joins TRBV15 to TRBJ1-2, with unresolved D. The CDR3 protein is CATSRARRGGYTF. CDR3 bases: TGTGCCACCAGCAGAGCCCGACGAGGTGGCTACACCTTC. Full variable domain (outside the CDR3, taken from reference TRBV15 and TRBJ1-2): DAMVIQNPRYQVTQFGKPVTLSCSQTLNHNVMYWYQQKSSQAPKLLFHYYDKDFNNEADTPDNFQSRRPNTSFCFLDIRSPGLGDTAMYLCATSRARRGGYTFGSGTRLTVV.